Presented here are 16 T cell receptor beta chains from one specimen sequenced in a study of cytotoxic CD8 clonotypes in ibrutinib-treated CLL. Measured with immunoSEQ multiplex PCR; TCRdb has only the in-frame clones, and not every one. The sample gives tens of thousands of clones, 75% to 90% of which show up once; 35% to 45% is in the top ten. The sample here was PBMCs, taken after 24 months of ibrutinib treatment. The receptors here all came from a human donor with chronic lymphocytic leukemia.

The V and J genes are TRBV5-1 and TRBJ1-1; the match to TRBD1 covers 10 bases. V was pared by 0 bases and J by 6 bases, with 5 bases of the junction left unmatched. The CDR3 has 15 residues. CDR1 and CDR2 from the germline V gene are SGHRS and YFSETQ. CDR3 protein: CASSLEGQGYAEAFF. In DNA form, the CDR3 reads TGCGCCAGCAGCTTGGAGGGACAGGGGTACGCTGAAGCTTTCTTT.

The chain carries TRBV6-1 and TRBJ1-1; 8 bases match TRBD1. Trimming took 3 bases from V and 1 from J; bases not matched to a gene: 4. CDR3 length equals 15 residues. The germline V gene has CDR1 MNHNS and CDR2 SASEGT. DNA of the CDR3: TGTGCCAGCAGTGACGACACAGGGGGGAACACTGAAGCTTTCTTT. As protein: CASSDDTGGNTEAFF.

The chain carries TRBV30 and TRBJ2-7; D unresolved. With 0 bases removed from V and 6 bases from J, the gap between germline ends came to 12 bases. This CDR3 spans 13 amino acids. Germline V gene lookup returns CDR1 GTSNPN and CDR2 SVGIG (reference sequence). CDR3 sequence: CAWSVLSRREQYF. CDR3 nucleotide sequence: TGTGCCTGGAGTGTTTTGTCCCGTCGCGAGCAGTACTTC.

This clone has just one count. The rearrangement links TRBV10-2 to TRBJ2-5; D is ambiguous. V was cut by 3 bases and J by 1 base, with 6 bases left in between. This CDR3 comprises 13 residues. Germline lookup yields CDR1 WSHSY and CDR2 SAAADI. CDR3: CASSEHIQETQYF. The CDR3 DNA follows: TGCGCCAGCAGTGAACACATCCAAGAGACCCAGTACTTC.

In this sample, this clone turned up a few times. The chain employs TRBV5-6 and TRBJ2-6; TRBD2 agrees at 7 bases. V shed 6 bases and J 2 bases; nucleotides not matched to a gene: 11. The germline V gene encodes CDR1 SGHDT and CDR2 YYEEEE. The CDR3 consists of 17 residues. CDR3 in DNA: TGTGCCAGCATCGAGACTAGGGGAGGGGCTGGGGCCAACGTCCTGACTTTC. It specifies CASIETRGGAGANVLTF.

The chain carries TRBV5-1 and TRBJ2-7, with D hard to call. CDR1 and CDR2 from the germline V gene are SGHRS and YFSETQ. V was trimmed by 3 bases and J by 1 base, leaving 8 bases between them. The CDR3 totals 13 residues. Here the CDR3 reads CASSYWGSYEQYF. Written as DNA, the CDR3 is TGCGCCAGCAGCTACTGGGGTTCCTACGAGCAGTACTTC.

V and J are TRBV5-1 and TRBJ2-1; 12 bases agree with TRBD2. The germline gives CDR1 SGHRS, CDR2 YFSETQ. The CDR3 loop spans 18 amino acids. J lost 9 bases, V lost 4 bases, and 17 bases had no gene match. The CDR3 protein is CASSATLAGGRFRFEQFF. The CDR3 DNA is TGCGCCAGCAGCGCAACACTAGCGGGAGGACGGTTTCGGTTTGAGCAGTTCTTC.

Turning to this clone: This specimen includes other DNA sequences encoding the same CDR3. This chain links TRBV29-1 with TRBJ1-1; D gene unclear. V shed 6 bases and J shed 0 bases, with 11 bases lying between them. There are 13 residues in the CDR3. Germline assignment: CDR1 SQVTM and CDR2 ANQGSEA. The CDR3 DNA reads as TGCAGCGTCGGCGGTGGTATGAACACTGAAGCTTTCTTT. As protein: CSVGGGMNTEAFF.

This clone was detected once. CDR3 sequence (DNA): TGTGCCAGCAGCCTAACCCCCGCAGAGGCATCCTACGAGCAGTACTTC. As protein: CASSLTPAEASYEQYF. The rearrangement joins TRBV13 to TRBJ2-7; D gene uncertain. The V gene's germline CDR1 is PRHDT and CDR2 FYEKMQ (reference sequence). CDR3 length: 16 residues. Trimming pared 5 bases from V and 1 base from J, leaving 18 bases between.

This clone was seen at least ten times. This chain joins TRBV18 and TRBJ2-7; weak D call: TRBD1 (6 bases). V was cut by 3 bases and J by 5 bases, with 14 bases left in between. CDR1 and CDR2 from the germline V gene are KGHSH and LQKENI. CDR3 length equals 14 residues. Here the CDR3 DNA reads TGTGCCAGCTCACCTTTCAGGGGCAGCGACGAGCAGTACTTC. It translates to CASSPFRGSDEQYF.

The chain joins TRBV11-2 to TRBJ2-5; 11 positions agree with TRBD2. Germline V CDR1 and CDR2: SGHAT, FQNNGV. CDR3 length equals 16 residues. With 1 base clipped from V and 5 bases from J, the junction kept 6 bases outside the gene matches. CDR3 sequence reads: CASSLVAGGPSETQYF. In DNA, the CDR3 is TGTGCCAGCAGCTTAGTAGCGGGAGGGCCGTCTGAGACCCAGTACTTC.

The genes are TRBV19 and TRBJ1-2, with 9 bases that match TRBD1. Germline V gene sequence: CDR1 LNHDA, CDR2 SQIVND (reference sequence). Trimming at V came to 3 bases and at J to 7 bases, leaving 12 bases not matched to a gene. The CDR3 length is 16 residues. The CDR3 protein is CASSIGDRVRLRGYTF. The CDR3 DNA sequence: TGTGCCAGTAGTATCGGGGACAGGGTTAGGCTGCGTGGCTACACCTTC.

CDR3 bases: TGTGCCAGCACCAGGGGAGGGGGCGTATCTCCCCTGAACACTGAAGCTTTCTTT. Its translation: CASTRGGGVSPLNTEAFF. This chain joins TRBV2 and TRBJ1-1, with 7 bases matching TRBD1. The CDR3 runs 18 residues. The germline gives CDR1 SNHLY, CDR2 FYNNEI. Losses at the gene ends were 7 bases for V and 0 bases for J; bases not matched to a gene: 17.

V and J are TRBV27 and TRBJ2-3; the match to TRBD2 covers 10 bases. This CDR3 is 15 amino acids long. V dropped 8 bases and J dropped 5; count of bases not matched to a gene: 10. In germline, CDR1 is MNHEY, CDR2 SMNVEV (reference sequence). The CDR3 spells CASGGSGRVGDTQYF. The CDR3 DNA is TGTGCCAGCGGAGGGAGCGGGAGGGTGGGAGATACGCAGTATTTT.

The chain recombines TRBV6-5 with TRBJ1-2; tentative D call: TRBD1 (6 bases). Trimming cost V 2 bases and J 7 bases, with 14 bases left between them. Germline-derived CDR1 and CDR2 are MNHEY and SVGAGI. The CDR3 is 14 amino acids. The DNA for the CDR3 is TGTGCCAGCAGTTACAACCCCCGGGGGCTTGGCTACACCTTC. It specifies CASSYNPRGLGYTF.

The sample holds a few counts of this clone. The V call is TRBV5-4, the J call TRBJ1-1, with 10 bases identical to TRBD1. Germline values: CDR1 SGHNT, CDR2 YYREEE (reference sequence). The CDR3 contains 13 residues. V trimming: 4 bases; J trimming: 7 bases; junction bases outside the gene matches: 4. The chain's CDR3 is CASSAWTGGEAFF. Written as DNA, the CDR3 is TGTGCCAGCAGCGCATGGACAGGGGGTGAAGCTTTCTTT.